This T cell receptor beta chain emerged from a study of T cell responses to AZD1222 COVID-19 vaccine. V shed 5 bases and J shed 5 bases, with 9 bases lying between them. Germline V gene lookup returns CDR1 MGHDK and CDR2 SYGVNS. The CDR3 totals 12 residues. The data were produced by immunoSEQ multiplex PCR, yet TCRdb's version contains in-frame clones alone and is incomplete. The sample comprises about 150,000 clones, about 92% of which are singletons, and under 2% rests with the top ten. This TCR derives from an adult who received the AZD1222 COVID-19 vaccine. The chain joins TRBV25-1 to TRBJ1-2, with no clear D. Sequencing was performed on peripheral blood, taken 28 days after the second AZD1222 dose. The CDR3 region is CASSTGLYGYTF. DNA for the CDR3: TGTGCCAGCAGTACCGGACTTTATGGCTACACCTTC.